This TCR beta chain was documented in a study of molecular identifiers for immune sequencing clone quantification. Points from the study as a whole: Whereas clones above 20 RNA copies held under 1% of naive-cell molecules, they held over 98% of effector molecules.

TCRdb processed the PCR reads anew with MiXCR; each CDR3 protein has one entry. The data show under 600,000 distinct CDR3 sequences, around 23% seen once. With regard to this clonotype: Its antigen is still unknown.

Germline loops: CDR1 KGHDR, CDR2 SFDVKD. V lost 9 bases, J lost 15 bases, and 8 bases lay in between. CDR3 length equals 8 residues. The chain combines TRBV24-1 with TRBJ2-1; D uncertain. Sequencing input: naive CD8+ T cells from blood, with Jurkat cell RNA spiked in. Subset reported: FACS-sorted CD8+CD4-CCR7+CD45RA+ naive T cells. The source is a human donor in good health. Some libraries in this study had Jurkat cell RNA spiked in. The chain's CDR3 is CATVNLFF. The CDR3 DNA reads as TGTGCCACCGTTAATCTGTTCTTC.